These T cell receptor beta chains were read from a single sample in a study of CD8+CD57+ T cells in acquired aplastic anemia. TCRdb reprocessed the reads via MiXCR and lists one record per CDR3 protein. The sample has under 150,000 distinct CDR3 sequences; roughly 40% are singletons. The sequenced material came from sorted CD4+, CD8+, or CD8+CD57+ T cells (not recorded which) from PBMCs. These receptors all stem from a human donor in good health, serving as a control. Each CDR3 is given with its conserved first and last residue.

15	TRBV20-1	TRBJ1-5	CSARRAGVENQPQHF
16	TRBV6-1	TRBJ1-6	CASRADRGHADSPLHF
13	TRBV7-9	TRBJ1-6	CASSLGFDSPLHF
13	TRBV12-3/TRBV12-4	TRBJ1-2	CASSLMTTYGYTF
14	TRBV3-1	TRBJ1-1	CASSLGTGNTEAFF
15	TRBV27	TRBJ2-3	CASMGQLKSTDTQYF
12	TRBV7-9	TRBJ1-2	CASSLSGGGYTF
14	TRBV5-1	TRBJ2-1	CASSFGDTYNEQFF
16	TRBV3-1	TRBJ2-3	CASSQDRTGGTDTQYF
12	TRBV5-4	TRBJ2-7	CASSLAGLEQYF
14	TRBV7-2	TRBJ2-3	CASSVDWLTDTQYF
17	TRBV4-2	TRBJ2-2	CASSQEMAGGFTGELFF
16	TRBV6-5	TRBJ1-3	CASSYSTKLDGNTIYF
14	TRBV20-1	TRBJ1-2	CSARLGGQPYGYTF
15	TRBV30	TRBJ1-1	CAWYSNRAKNTEAFF
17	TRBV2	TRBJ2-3	CASSQETGGGVGDTQYF
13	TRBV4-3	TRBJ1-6	CASSQAGYSPLHF
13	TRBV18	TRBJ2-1	CASSIGGGNEQFF
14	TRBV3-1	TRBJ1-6	CASNRAPYNSPLHF
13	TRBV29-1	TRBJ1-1	CSVEGGARTEAFF
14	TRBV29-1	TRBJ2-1	CSVVSAGSYNEQFF
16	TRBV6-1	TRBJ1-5	CASRTDRGARYQPQHF